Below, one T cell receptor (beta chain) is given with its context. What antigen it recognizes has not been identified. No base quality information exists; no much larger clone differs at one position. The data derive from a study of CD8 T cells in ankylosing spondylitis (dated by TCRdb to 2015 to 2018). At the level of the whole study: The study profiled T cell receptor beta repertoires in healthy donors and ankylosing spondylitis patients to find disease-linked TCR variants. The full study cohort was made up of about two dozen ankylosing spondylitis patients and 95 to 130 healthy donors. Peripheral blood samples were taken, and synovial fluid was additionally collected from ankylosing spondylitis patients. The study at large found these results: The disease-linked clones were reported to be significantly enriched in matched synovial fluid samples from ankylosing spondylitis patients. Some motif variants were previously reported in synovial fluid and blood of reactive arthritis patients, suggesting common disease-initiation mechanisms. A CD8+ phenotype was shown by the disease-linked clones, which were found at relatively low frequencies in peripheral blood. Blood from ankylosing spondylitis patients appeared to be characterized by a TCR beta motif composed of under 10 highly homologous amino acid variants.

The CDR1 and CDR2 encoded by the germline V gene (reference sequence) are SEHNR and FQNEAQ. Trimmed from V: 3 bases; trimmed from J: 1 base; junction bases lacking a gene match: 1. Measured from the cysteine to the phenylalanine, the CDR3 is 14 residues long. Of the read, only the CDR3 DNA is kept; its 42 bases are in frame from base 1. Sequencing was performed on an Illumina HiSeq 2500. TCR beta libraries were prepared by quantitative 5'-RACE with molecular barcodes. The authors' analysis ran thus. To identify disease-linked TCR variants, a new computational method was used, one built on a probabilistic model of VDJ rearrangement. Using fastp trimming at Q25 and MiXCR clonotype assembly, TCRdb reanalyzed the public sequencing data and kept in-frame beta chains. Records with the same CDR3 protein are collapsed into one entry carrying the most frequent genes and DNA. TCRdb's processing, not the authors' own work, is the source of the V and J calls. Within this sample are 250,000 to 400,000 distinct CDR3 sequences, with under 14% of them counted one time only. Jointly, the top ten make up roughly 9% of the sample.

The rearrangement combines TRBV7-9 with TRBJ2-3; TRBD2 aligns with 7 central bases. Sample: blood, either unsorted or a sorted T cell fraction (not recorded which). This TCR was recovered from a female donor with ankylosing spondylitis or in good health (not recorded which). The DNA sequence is TGTGCCAGCAGCTTCCGGGAGGGCACAGATACGCAGTATTTT. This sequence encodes CASSFREGTDTQYF.